These 23 T cell receptor beta chains were all obtained from the same sample, sequenced in a study of siplizumab effects on memory and regulatory T cells (dated by TCRdb to the late 2010s). Receptors were amplified or captured by the immunoSEQ multiplex PCR assay. In its TCRdb copy, this immuneACCESS table keeps in-frame sequences only and misses some clones. Where compared with another copy, unresolved V genes explain less than half of these, and the others have no known cause. Present in this sample are over 100,000 clones, 93% of which were seen just once. Approximately 0.6% of the sample comes from the top ten. The sequencing input was Tregs sorted from blood. The receptor set was obtained from a human donor in good health.

The CDR3: CASGFGTVNTEAFF. The CDR3 DNA follows: TGTGCTAGTGGATTCGGGACGGTGAACACTGAAGCTTTCTTT. The chain has TRBV12-5 and TRBJ1-1, with a tentative D call TRBD1 (5 bases). The germline V gene has CDR1 LGHNT and CDR2 FRNRAP. Trimming cost V 6 bases and J 0 bases, with 11 bases left between them. This CDR3 has 14 residues.

In its sample, this clone was seen once. Here the CDR3 reads CASSYSWGATNEKLFF. In DNA, the CDR3 is TGTGCCAGCAGTTACTCCTGGGGGGCAACTAATGAAAAACTGTTTTTT. The chain joins TRBV6-5 to TRBJ1-4; a possible D gene is TRBD1 (5 bases). The germline V and J ends were trimmed by 0 bases and 0 bases, with 8 bases remaining between them. The CDR3 extends over 16 amino acids. Germline CDR1 reads MNHEY; CDR2 reads SVGAGI.

The chain combines TRBV15 with TRBJ2-5, with 7 nucleotides matching TRBD2. CDR3 size: 14 residues. Germline V gives CDR1 LNHNV, CDR2 YYDKDF (reference sequence). Trimming removed 5 bases from V and 5 bases from J; junction bases left unmatched: 8. The CDR3 nucleotides read TGTGCCACCAGCCGCTCGGGGGGAAGGGAGACCCAGTACTTC. Encoded protein: CATSRSGGRETQYF.

The rearrangement joins TRBV7-8 to TRBJ1-5; D remains unclear. The CDR3 is made up of 11 amino acids. Germline lookup yields CDR1 SGHVS and CDR2 FQNEAQ. Trimming removed 6 bases at V and 9 bases at J, with 9 bases between. CDR3 bases: TGTGCCAGCAGTTCCCTTGGGCCCCAGCATTTT. Its protein is CASSSLGPQHF. Looking up the rest from reference TRBV7-8 and TRBJ1-5 gives the full variable domain: GAGVSQSPRYKVAKRGQDVALRCDPISGHVSLFWYQQALGQGPEFLTYFQNEAQLDKSGLPSDRFFAERPEGSVSTLKIQRTQQEDSAVYLCASSSLGPQHFGDGTRLSIL.

The chain combines TRBV7-9 with TRBJ1-3; D call uncertain. The CDR3 extends over 12 amino acids. Germline CDR1 SEHNR, CDR2 FQNEAQ (reference sequence). The ends were cut back, 5 bases at V and 4 bases at J, with 6 bases in the middle. The CDR3 sequence: CASSQGGNTIYF. In DNA form, the CDR3 reads TGTGCCAGCAGCCAAGGGGGAAACACCATATATTTT.

The chain recombines TRBV9 with TRBJ2-1; D unresolved. CDR3 length: 12 amino acids. Germline V CDR1 and CDR2: SGDLS, YYNGEE. V shed 4 bases and J shed 8 bases, with 10 bases lying between them. CDR3 DNA: TGTGCCAGCAGCTCCCAAGACCATGAGCAGTTCTTC. This sequence encodes CASSSQDHEQFF.

The chain is built from TRBV6-5 and TRBJ1-1; TRBD1 might be the D (5 bases). The V gene's germline CDR1 is MNHEY and CDR2 SVGAGI. Trimming took off 6 bases at V and 0 bases at J, with 14 bases between the two ends. This CDR3 comprises 15 residues. CDR3 loop: CASSPSGALNTEAFF. As DNA, the CDR3 is TGTGCCAGCAGCCCATCCGGGGCCCTGAACACTGAAGCTTTCTTT.

This chain links TRBV14 with TRBJ1-1; D is unclear. Per germline, CDR1 SGHDN and CDR2 FVKESK. The CDR3 loop spans 14 amino acids. V was trimmed by 2 bases and J by 1 base, leaving 8 bases between them. CDR3 region: CASSQHRQNTEAFF. Here the CDR3 DNA reads TGTGCCAGCAGCCAACACCGTCAGAACACTGAAGCTTTCTTT.

J is TRBJ2-7 and V is TRBV27, with D perhaps given as TRBD1 or TRBD2 (5 bases each). This CDR3 region has 14 residues. V was clipped by 7 bases and J by 2 bases, with 15 bases between them. Germline CDR1 MNHEY, CDR2 SMNVEV (reference sequence). The DNA of the CDR3 is TGTGCCAGCAAACCCGGGACGTCACCCTACGAGCAGTACTTC. Translation: CASKPGTSPYEQYF.

The chain recombines TRBV5-6 with TRBJ1-2; D is undetermined. Germline V gives CDR1 SGHDT, CDR2 YYEEEE. This CDR3 has 14 amino acids. Trimming removed 3 bases at V and 7 bases at J, with 16 bases between. The DNA of the CDR3 is TGTGCCAGCAGCTCAACCGAACGGGTGGGTGGCTACACCTTC. It encodes CASSSTERVGGYTF.

The gene calls are TRBV5-4 and TRBJ1-2; no clear D. V lost 2 bases and J lost 4, with 9 bases in between. CDR1 and CDR2 from the germline V gene are SGHNT and YYREEE (reference sequence). The CDR3 is made up of 13 amino acids. In DNA form, the CDR3 reads TGTGCCAGCAGCTTACGACAAGGCTATGGCTACACCTTC. Its protein is CASSLRQGYGYTF.

In the case of this clone: The junction does not match germline at one end; this may be a read error. The rearrangement links TRBV4-3 to TRBJ1-1; 7 nucleotides match TRBD1. Per germline, CDR1 LGHNA and CDR2 YSLEER. This CDR3 has 15 amino acids. CDR3 bases: TGCGCCAGCAGCCAATCCCAGGGGGTGAACTCTGAAGCTTTCTTT. It translates to CASSQSQGVNSEAFF.

This clone was observed a single time. The chain uses TRBV10-3 and TRBJ2-7, with 10 positions matching TRBD2. Germline trimming cut 2 bases from V and 4 bases from J; bases unmatched to any gene: 5. Germline-derived CDR1 and CDR2 are ENHRY and SYGVKD. CDR3 size: 15 residues. The CDR3 sequence is CAISEKLAGEYEQYF. For the CDR3, the DNA is TGTGCCATCAGTGAGAAGCTAGCGGGGGAATACGAGCAGTACTTC.

In its sample, this clone was seen a few times. This rearrangement joins TRBV7-9 to TRBJ2-2, with a weak D call TRBD1 (5 bases). The CDR3 runs 15 residues. Trimming shortened V by 4 bases and J by 4 bases, and 13 bases separated the two germline ends. The germline V gene has CDR1 SEHNR and CDR2 FQNEAQ (reference sequence). The CDR3 DNA reads TGTGCCAGCAGCTCCTGGGGCGGTGGCACCGGGGAGCTGTTTTTT. It specifies CASSSWGGGTGELFF.

The J gene is TRBJ2-5, the V gene TRBV7-6; no reliable D call. This CDR3 has 12 residues. Germline V lookup: CDR1 SGHVS, CDR2 FNYEAQ. The V end lost 2 bases, the J end lost 4 bases, and 5 bases lay between the germline ends. The CDR3 DNA is TGTGCCAGCAGCTTAAATGGAGAGACCCAGTACTTC. Translated, it gives CASSLNGETQYF.

Here the CDR3 reads CASSLDSNQPQHF. The CDR3 DNA sequence: TGTGCCAGCTCCCTGGACTCAAATCAGCCCCAGCATTTT. This rearrangement joins TRBV18 to TRBJ1-5; D is undetermined. Looked up from germline, CDR1 is KGHSH and CDR2 is LQKENI. The CDR3 loop spans 13 amino acids. The V end lost 6 bases, the J end lost 4 bases, and 10 bases lay between the germline ends.

In its sample, this clone was seen a few times. The J gene is TRBJ1-2, the V gene TRBV5-1; D unresolved. CDR3 length: 15 residues. CDR1 SGHRS and CDR2 YFSETQ come from the germline V gene. V lost 0 bases and J 7 bases, leaving 16 bases between the germline ends. In DNA, the CDR3 is TGCGCCAGCAGCTTGGTTGGCAGAAGTCCTACTGGCTACACCTTC. Its protein is CASSLVGRSPTGYTF.

This sequence joins TRBV2 and TRBJ2-7; 10 bases are shared with TRBD1. Germline CDR1 reads SNHLY; CDR2 reads FYNNEI. V gave up 0 bases and J gave up 4 bases; unmatched junction bases: 6. This CDR3 spans 16 amino acids. This chain's CDR3 is CASSEAAGQGGYEQYF. In nucleotides, the CDR3 is TGTGCCAGCAGTGAAGCGGCAGGACAGGGGGGATACGAGCAGTACTTC. The full variable domain, with the rest looked up from reference TRBV2 and TRBJ2-7, is EPEVTQTPSHQVTQMGQEVILRCVPISNHLYFYWYRQILGQKVEFLVSFYNNEISEKSEIFDDQFSVERPDGSNFTLKIRSTKLEDSAMYFCASSEAAGQGGYEQYFGPGTRLTVT.

The J gene is TRBJ2-4, the V gene TRBV7-9; D remains unclear. The germline V and J ends were trimmed by 2 bases and 6 bases, with 11 bases remaining between them. This CDR3 contains 14 residues. The germline gives CDR1 SEHNR, CDR2 FQNEAQ (reference sequence). The CDR3 region has the DNA TGTGCCAGCAGCTTATCTTCGGGCAGAAACATTCAGTACTTC. The encoded protein is CASSLSSGRNIQYF.

The CDR3 spells CASRQRDRPDYGYTF. The DNA for the CDR3 is TGTGCCAGTAGGCAACGGGACAGGCCTGACTATGGCTACACCTTC. This rearrangement joins TRBV19 to TRBJ1-2, with 8 positions matching TRBD1. The CDR3 length is 15 residues. The trim removed 6 bases at V and 3 bases at J, leaving 9 bases unmatched. The V gene's germline CDR1 is LNHDA and CDR2 SQIVND (reference sequence).

V is TRBV7-8 and J is TRBJ2-3; D ambiguous. Germline lookup yields CDR1 SGHVS and CDR2 FQNEAQ. Trimming pared 1 base from V and 5 bases from J, leaving 10 bases between. CDR3 size: 14 residues. CDR3 sequence reads: CASSLVAYQDTQYF. CDR3 DNA: TGTGCCAGCAGCTTAGTCGCGTATCAAGATACGCAGTATTTT.

This clone was detected only once. The rearrangement uses TRBV6-1 and TRBJ1-1, with D hard to call. The CDR3 covers 15 residues. Trimming shortened V by 2 bases and J by 4 bases, and 14 bases separated the two germline ends. From germline, CDR1 is MNHNS and CDR2 SASEGT. The CDR3 bases are TGTGCCAGCAGTGAAAACGGGTGGTTAGGCACTGAAGCTTTCTTT. Amino acids: CASSENGWLGTEAFF.

This clone was seen once. The gene calls are TRBV20-1 and TRBJ2-5; 7 bases agree with TRBD1. V shed 7 bases and J 5 bases; nucleotides not matched to a gene: 4. This CDR3 spans 11 amino acids. CDR1 DFQATT and CDR2 SNEGSKA come from the germline V gene (reference sequence). CDR3 in amino acids: CSELQGETQYF. The DNA of the CDR3 is TGCAGTGAGCTACAGGGGGAGACCCAGTACTTC.